The 13 T cell receptor beta chains reported below all come from one sample, sequenced in a study of CD8+CD57+ T cells in acquired aplastic anemia. The TCR beta profiling, which covered VDJ combination and CDR3 sequence, was carried out using genomic DNA as the template. Each CDR3 protein gets one entry after TCRdb re-called the reads with MiXCR. The sample comprises about 110,000 distinct CDR3 sequences, around 53% of which are singletons, and 30% to 40% rests with the top ten. Sequencing used sorted CD4+, CD8+, or CD8+CD57+ T cells (not recorded which) from PBMCs. The receptor set was obtained from a human donor in good health, serving as a control.

This clonotype showed up many times. The chain employs TRBV9 and TRBJ1-1, with TRBD1 matching 9 bases. The V gene's germline CDR1 is SGDLS and CDR2 YYNGEE. This CDR3 comprises 16 residues. V gave up 1 base and J gave up 4 bases; unmatched junction bases: 8. CDR3 sequence: CASSVSGTGQPTEAFF. Written as DNA, the CDR3 is TGTGCCAGCAGCGTATCCGGGACAGGGCAACCCACTGAAGCTTTCTTT.

This clonotype was counted between two and nine times. The V gene is TRBV19, the J gene TRBJ2-7; tentative D call: TRBD1 (7 bases). The V gene's germline CDR1 is LNHDA and CDR2 SQIVND (reference sequence). The CDR3 loop spans 13 amino acids. V shed 5 bases and J shed 1 base, with 9 bases lying between them. The CDR3 loop is CASSAGQSYEQYF. CDR3 nucleotides: TGTGCCAGTAGTGCGGGACAGTCCTACGAGCAGTACTTC.

The chain uses TRBV20-1 and TRBJ1-1; D remains ambiguous. The ends were cut back, 5 bases at V and 0 bases at J, with 13 bases in the middle. This CDR3 is 14 amino acids long. Germline CDR1 DFQATT, CDR2 SNEGSKA (reference sequence). This CDR3 is CSAAYGGMNTEAFF. The CDR3 nucleotides are TGCAGTGCTGCTTACGGCGGGATGAACACTGAAGCTTTCTTT.

This clonotype was seen repeatedly, ten times or more. J is TRBJ1-1 and V is TRBV4-3, with TRBD1 matching over 10 bases. V lost 4 bases and J lost 4; bases outside the gene matches: 0. CDR1 is LGHNA and CDR2 is YSLEER in the germline V gene. The CDR3 spans 13 residues. CDR3: CASSRTGGTEAFF. CDR3 nucleotide sequence: TGCGCCAGCAGCCGGACAGGGGGCACTGAAGCTTTCTTT.

The table lists this clonotype with a few counts. The genes are TRBV2 and TRBJ2-1, with 10 bases identical to TRBD1. Trimming cost V 2 bases and J 5 bases; bases outside gene matches: 3. The CDR3 contains 15 residues. Germline V gene lookup returns CDR1 SNHLY and CDR2 FYNNEI. CDR3 nucleotides: TGTGCCAGCAGTGAACCCGGACAGGGGGACAATGAGCAGTTCTTC. This encodes CASSEPGQGDNEQFF. The whole variable domain, filled in from reference TRBV2 and TRBJ2-1, reads EPEVTQTPSHQVTQMGQEVILRCVPISNHLYFYWYRQILGQKVEFLVSFYNNEISEKSEIFDDQFSVERPDGSNFTLKIRSTKLEDSAMYFCASSEPGQGDNEQFFGPGTRLTVL.

V is TRBV27 and J is TRBJ2-7, with 9 bases identical to TRBD1. CDR3 length: 13 residues. V shed 6 bases and J 5 bases; nucleotides not matched to a gene: 5. Per germline, CDR1 MNHEY and CDR2 SMNVEV (reference sequence). CDR3 sequence (DNA): TGTGCCAGCAGCGGGGGACAGGGTAACGAGCAGTACTTC. Translation gives CASSGGQGNEQYF.

This clonotype was seen at least ten times. The V call is TRBV9, the J call TRBJ1-1; D is undetermined. V dropped 4 bases and J dropped 5 bases, with 9 bases sitting between them. The CDR3 is made up of 12 amino acids. The germline V gene encodes CDR1 SGDLS and CDR2 YYNGEE. CDR3 residues: CASSNLGTEAFF. The CDR3, as DNA: TGTGCCAGCAGCAACCTGGGGACTGAAGCTTTCTTT. Looking up the rest from reference TRBV9 and TRBJ1-1 gives the full variable domain: DSGVTQTPKHLITATGQRVTLRCSPRSGDLSVYWYQQSLDQGLQFLIQYYNGEERAKGNILERFSAQQFPDLHSELNLSSLELGDSALYFCASSNLGTEAFFGQGTRLTVV.

Comment on this clonotype: This sequence may be a read error, since a much larger clone differs from it by one base. The rearrangement joins TRBV25-1 to TRBJ2-1; 10 bases fit TRBD2. Germline V gives CDR1 MGHDK, CDR2 SYGVNS. The CDR3 runs to 15 residues. The CDR3 spells CTSRVSGGTYNEQFF. The DNA of the CDR3 is TGTACCAGCAGGGTTAGCGGGGGGACGTACAATGAGCAGTTCTTC. Drawing the rest from reference TRBV25-1 and TRBJ2-1, the complete variable domain is EADIYQTPRYLVIGTGKKITLECSQTMGHDKMYWYQQDPGMELHLIHYSYGVNSTEKGDLSSESTVSRIRTEHFPLTLESARPSHTSQYLCTSRVSGGTYNEQFFGPGTRLTVL.

Worth noting for this clonotype: An end of the junction differs from the germline gene, which may be a read error. The J gene is TRBJ1-2, the V gene TRBV24-1, with TRBD1 as a possible D gene (5 bases). The germline V gene encodes CDR1 KGHDR and CDR2 SFDVKD. This CDR3 contains 14 residues. This CDR3 is CATSLNGRGNGHTF. The CDR3 DNA sequence: TGTGCCACCAGTTTAAACGGGAGGGGTAATGGCCACACCTTC.

CDR3 coding DNA: TGTGCCAGCAGCCAATCGGACAAGCACGAGCAGTACTTC. This codes for CASSQSDKHEQYF. This chain uses TRBV7-6 with TRBJ2-7; perhaps TRBD1 as D (5 bases). The CDR3 loop spans 13 amino acids. With 5 bases removed from V and 5 bases from J, the gap between germline ends came to 13 bases. Germline V gene data show CDR1 as SGHVS and CDR2 as FNYEAQ.

The chain combines TRBV10-3 with TRBJ2-5, with 8 bases fitting TRBD2. The CDR3 consists of 15 residues. The V gene's germline CDR1 is ENHRY and CDR2 SYGVKD. V was pared by 10 bases and J by 5 bases, with 15 bases of the junction left unmatched. The CDR3 region is CATGGADSYNETQYF. The CDR3 coding sequence is TGTGCCACCGGGGGGGCCGACTCCTACAATGAGACCCAGTACTTC.

This clonotype was found many times. The rearrangement joins TRBV7-3 to TRBJ2-1, with D tentatively TRBD1 (6 bases). The CDR3 has 15 residues. Looked up from germline, CDR1 is SGHTA and CDR2 is FQGTGA. Trimming left V 5 bases short and J 3 bases short, with 14 bases between. CDR3 DNA sequence: TGTGCCAGCAGCGGCCCCAGGGACAACTACAATGAGCAGTTCTTC. Translation gives CASSGPRDNYNEQFF. Looking up the rest from reference TRBV7-3 and TRBJ2-1 gives the full variable domain: GAGVSQTPSNKVTEKGKYVELRCDPISGHTALYWYRQSLGQGPEFLIYFQGTGAADDSGLPNDRFFAVRPEGSVSTLKIQRTERGDSAVYLCASSGPRDNYNEQFFGPGTRLTVL.

This clonotype was seen ten or more times. The chain is built from TRBV6-1 and TRBJ1-5, with D possibly matching TRBD1 (5 bases). Trimming cost V 6 bases and J 3 bases, with 15 bases left between them. The CDR3 runs 15 residues. Germline CDR1 reads MNHNS; CDR2 reads SASEGT. This CDR3 is CASSRTLVSNQPQHF. The CDR3 nucleotides are TGTGCCAGCAGCCGGACACTCGTCTCCAATCAGCCCCAGCATTTT.